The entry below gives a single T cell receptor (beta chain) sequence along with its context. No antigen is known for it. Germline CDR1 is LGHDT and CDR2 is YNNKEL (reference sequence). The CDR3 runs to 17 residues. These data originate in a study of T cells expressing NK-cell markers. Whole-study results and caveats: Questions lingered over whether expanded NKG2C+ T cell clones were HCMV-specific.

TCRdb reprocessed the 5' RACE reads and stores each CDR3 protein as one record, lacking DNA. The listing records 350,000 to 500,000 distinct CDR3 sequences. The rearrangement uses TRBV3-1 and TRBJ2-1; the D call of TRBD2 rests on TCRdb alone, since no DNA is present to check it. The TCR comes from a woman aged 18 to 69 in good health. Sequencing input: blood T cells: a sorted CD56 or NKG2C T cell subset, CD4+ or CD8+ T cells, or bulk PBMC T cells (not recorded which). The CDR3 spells CASSPLYSGRSYNEQFF.